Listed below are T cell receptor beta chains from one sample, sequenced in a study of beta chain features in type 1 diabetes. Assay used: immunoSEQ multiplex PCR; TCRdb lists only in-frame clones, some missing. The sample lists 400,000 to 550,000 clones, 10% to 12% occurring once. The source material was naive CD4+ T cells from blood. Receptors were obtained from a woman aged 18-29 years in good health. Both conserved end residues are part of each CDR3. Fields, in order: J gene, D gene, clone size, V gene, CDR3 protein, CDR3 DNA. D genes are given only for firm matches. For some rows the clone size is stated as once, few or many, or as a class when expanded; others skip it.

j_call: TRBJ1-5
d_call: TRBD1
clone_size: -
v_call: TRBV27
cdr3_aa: CASRTGKLGQPQHF
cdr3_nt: TGTGCCAGCAGGACAGGGAAGTTAGGGCAGCCCCAGCATTTT

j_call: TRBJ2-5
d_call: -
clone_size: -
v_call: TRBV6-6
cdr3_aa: CASSPTGLETQYF
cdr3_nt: TGTGCCAGCAGCCCAACAGGGTTGGAGACCCAGTACTTC

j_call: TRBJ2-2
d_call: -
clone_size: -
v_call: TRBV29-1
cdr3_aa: CSVTRGRAGELFF
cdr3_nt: TGCAGCGTGACCCGGGGGCGGGCCGGGGAGCTGTTTTTT

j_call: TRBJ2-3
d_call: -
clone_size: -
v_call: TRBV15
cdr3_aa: CATSRGPADTQYF
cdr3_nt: TGTGCCACCAGCAGAGGACCGGCAGATACGCAGTATTTT

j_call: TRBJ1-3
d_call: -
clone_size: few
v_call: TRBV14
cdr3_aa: CASSLRDTAGNTIYF
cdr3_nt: TGTGCCAGCAGCCTCCGGGACACAGCTGGAAACACCATATATTTT

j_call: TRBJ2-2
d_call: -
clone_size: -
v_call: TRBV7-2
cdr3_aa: CASKVLLRGPNTGELFF
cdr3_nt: TGTGCCAGCAAAGTCCTACTCAGGGGCCCGAACACCGGGGAGCTGTTTTTT

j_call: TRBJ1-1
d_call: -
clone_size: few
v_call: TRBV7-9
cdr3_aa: CASSLKHSTEAFF
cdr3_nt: TGTGCCAGCAGCTTAAAGCACAGCACTGAAGCTTTCTTT

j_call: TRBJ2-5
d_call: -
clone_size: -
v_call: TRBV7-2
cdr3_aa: CASRTLETQYF
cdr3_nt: TGTGCCAGCAGGACGTTGGAGACCCAGTACTTC

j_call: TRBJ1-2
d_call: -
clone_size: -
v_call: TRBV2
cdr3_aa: CASSEADHGYTF
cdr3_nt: TGTGCCAGCAGTGAAGCGGACCATGGCTACACCTTC

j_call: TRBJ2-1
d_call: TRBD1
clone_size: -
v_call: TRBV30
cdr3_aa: CAWTHKGTGLGEQFF
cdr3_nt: TGTGCCTGGACACACAAGGGGACAGGTCTGGGTGAGCAGTTCTTC

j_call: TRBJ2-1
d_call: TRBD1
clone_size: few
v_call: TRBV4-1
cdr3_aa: CASSQAQGSSYNEQFF
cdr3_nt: TGCGCCAGCAGCCAAGCACAGGGGAGCTCCTACAATGAGCAGTTCTTC

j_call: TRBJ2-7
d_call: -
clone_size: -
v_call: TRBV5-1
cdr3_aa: CASSDTGEQYF
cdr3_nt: TGCGCCAGCAGTGACACGGGCGAGCAGTACTTC

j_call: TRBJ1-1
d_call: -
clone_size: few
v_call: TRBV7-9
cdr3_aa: CASSFSEDTEAFF
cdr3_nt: TGTGCCAGCAGCTTCAGCGAAGACACTGAAGCTTTCTTT

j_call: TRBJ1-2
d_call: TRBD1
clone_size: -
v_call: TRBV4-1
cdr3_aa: CASSRRDSIQGYTF
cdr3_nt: TGCGCCAGCAGCCGCAGGGACAGCATACAAGGCTACACCTTC

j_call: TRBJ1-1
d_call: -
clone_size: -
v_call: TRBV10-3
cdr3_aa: CAISSLSRNTEAFF
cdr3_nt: TGTGCCATCTCCTCACTTTCCCGGAACACTGAAGCTTTCTTT

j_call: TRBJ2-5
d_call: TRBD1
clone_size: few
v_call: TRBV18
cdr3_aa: CASSPLGTGIETQYF
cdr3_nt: TGTGCCAGCTCACCTCTCGGGACAGGGATAGAGACCCAGTACTTC

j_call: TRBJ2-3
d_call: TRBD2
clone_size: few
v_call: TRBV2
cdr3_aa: CASRGLAGVGDTQYF
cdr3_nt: TGTGCCAGCAGGGGACTAGCGGGAGTTGGTGATACGCAGTATTTT